The 26 T cell receptor beta chains below come from one sample, sequenced in a study of T-cell memory formation after mild COVID-19 (dated by TCRdb to about 2021). Library creation used 5' RACE. Instrument on record: Illumina NovaSeq 6000. TCRdb's own reprocessing of the public reads used fastp at Q25 and MiXCR and kept productive beta chains. Duplicate CDR3 protein sequences are folded into a single record with the most common DNA and genes. The table for this sample lists approximately 300,000 distinct CDR3 sequences; approximately 15% of them were counted only once. The ten most abundant clones make up 20% to 25% of the sample. Sequencing was carried out using PBMCs or a T cell subset sorted from them (not recorded which). The source of these receptors is a man younger than 30 who had mild COVID-19 (a few samples of this study predate the infection). The sample titles of this study are shuffled in the database, so cell type and time point are left out; the donor was told from shared clones.

This chain links TRBV7-8 with TRBJ1-2; no clear D. V lost 5 bases to trimming and J lost 2 bases, with 15 bases between them. Germline CDR1 and CDR2: SGHVS and FQNEAQ. The CDR3 loop spans 15 amino acids. The CDR3 here is CASSASGGGNYGYTF. Here the CDR3 DNA reads TGTGCCAGCAGCGCTTCCGGAGGAGGGAACTATGGCTACACCTTC.

The chain has TRBV12-3 or TRBV12-4 and TRBJ2-5; no firm D call. The CDR3 totals 14 residues. The V end lost 5 bases, the J end lost 5 bases, and 15 bases lay between the germline ends. CDR3 in DNA: TGTGCCAGCAGTCCCTTTCAAATTGGGGAGACCCAGTACTTC. This translates into CASSPFQIGETQYF.

J is TRBJ2-2 and V is TRBV7-9; 7 bases line up with TRBD1. CDR3 length equals 16 residues. The germline gives CDR1 SEHNR, CDR2 FQNEAQ (reference sequence). With 5 bases clipped from V and 1 base from J, the junction kept 7 bases outside the gene matches. CDR3 loop: CASSLRGDRNTGELFF. The CDR3 DNA follows: TGTGCCAGCAGCCTGAGAGGGGACAGGAACACCGGGGAGCTGTTTTTT.

V is TRBV4-3 and J is TRBJ2-7, with a possible D match to TRBD2 (6 bases). The CDR3 spans 16 residues. CDR1 is LGHNA, CDR2 YSLEER, per germline. V lost 5 bases and J 7 bases, leaving 24 bases between the germline ends. The CDR3 here is CASSLRTSKRAGEQYV. CDR3 nucleotides: TGCGCCAGCAGCTTACGGACCAGCAAAAGGGCGGGGGAGCAGTACGTC.

This clonotype was seen only a few times. V is TRBV28 and J is TRBJ1-1; tentatively, D is TRBD1 (5 bases). The CDR3 contains 13 residues. The ends were cut back, 1 base at V and 8 bases at J, with 11 bases in the middle. Germline V CDR1 and CDR2: MDHEN, SYDVKM. The CDR3 loop reads CASSLSLWGEAFF. CDR3 DNA sequence: TGTGCCAGCAGTTTATCATTGTGGGGGGAAGCTTTCTTT.

V and J are TRBV29-1 and TRBJ1-1; no clear D gene. The CDR3 has 13 residues. V dropped 4 bases and J dropped 3 bases, with 12 bases sitting between them. CDR1 is SQVTM and CDR2 is ANQGSEA in the germline V gene. CDR3 in DNA: TGCAGCGTTGCTCGTGGGGTTGACACTGAAGCTTTCTTT. It specifies CSVARGVDTEAFF.

This clonotype has only a few counts. This sequence joins TRBV14 and TRBJ1-2; possible D gene TRBD1, 5 bases. The CDR3 runs 14 residues. CDR1 and CDR2 from the germline V gene are SGHDN and FVKESK. V lost 4 bases, J lost 7 bases, and 16 bases lay in between. CDR3 region: CASSLRDGGFGYTF. CDR3 bases: TGTGCCAGCAGCCTGAGGGACGGTGGATTTGGCTACACCTTC.

The chain recombines TRBV4-2 with TRBJ2-5, with D uncertain. V was cut by 0 bases and J by 0 bases, with 5 bases left in between. This CDR3 region has 14 residues. Per germline, CDR1 LGHNA and CDR2 YNFKEQ. CDR3 bases: TGTGCCAGCAGCCAAGATCTGTACCAAGAGACCCAGTACTTC. Translation gives CASSQDLYQETQYF.

This sequence joins TRBV7-2 and TRBJ2-1; 9 nucleotides match TRBD2. This CDR3 spans 14 amino acids. Germline lookup yields CDR1 SGHTA and CDR2 FQGNSA. The trim removed 3 bases at V and 9 bases at J, leaving 6 bases unmatched. The CDR3 nucleotides read TGTGCCAGCAGCTTTCAGCGGGGGGATGCTGAGCAGTTCTTC. Translating it yields CASSFQRGDAEQFF.

This clonotype was seen many times. V gene TRBV7-6 combines with J gene TRBJ2-3; D might be TRBD1 (6 bases). The V end was cut by 3 bases, the J end by 2 bases, with 9 bases between. CDR3 length: 14 residues. CDR1 and CDR2 (germline): SGHVS, FNYEAQ. CDR3 sequence (DNA): TGTGCCAGCAGCTTTAGGGACAACACAGATACGCAGTATTTT. Residues: CASSFRDNTDTQYF.

The chain employs TRBV7-2 and TRBJ1-3; 8 bases align to TRBD1. CDR1 SGHTA and CDR2 FQGNSA come from the germline V gene. J was trimmed by 2 bases and V by 1 base; bases with no gene match: 4. CDR3 length: 16 amino acids. The CDR3 protein is CASSLGDRGAGNTIYF. The CDR3 DNA is TGTGCCAGCAGCTTAGGAGACAGGGGAGCTGGAAACACCATATATTTT. The full variable domain, with the rest looked up from reference TRBV7-2 and TRBJ1-3, is GAGVSQSPSNKVTEKGKDVELRCDPISGHTALYWYRQSLGQGLEFLIYFQGNSAPDKSGLPSDRFSAERTGGSVSTLTIQRTQQEDSAVYLCASSLGDRGAGNTIYFGEGSWLTVV.

This clonotype was observed a few times. The chain recombines TRBV5-1 with TRBJ1-1; D gene ambiguous. V lost 3 bases to trimming and J lost 1 base, with 7 bases between them. The CDR3 has 13 residues. Per the germline V gene, CDR1 is SGHRS and CDR2 is YFSETQ. CDR3 residues: CASSSAANTEAFF. CDR3 DNA: TGCGCCAGCAGCTCGGCGGCGAACACTGAAGCTTTCTTT.

This clonotype was seen more than once but under ten times. The genes are TRBV13 and TRBJ2-7; no firm D call. Germline CDR1 is PRHDT and CDR2 is FYEKMQ (reference sequence). Between the trimmed V and J ends, which lost 0 bases and 7 bases, there was a span of 7 bases. The CDR3 is 12 amino acids. CDR3 residues: CASSLGLGEQYF. Written as DNA, the CDR3 is TGTGCCAGCAGCTTAGGGCTTGGTGAGCAGTACTTC.

This clonotype has more than one count but fewer than ten. The J gene is TRBJ2-3, the V gene TRBV25-1, with D possibly TRBD2 on 6 matching bases. CDR3 size: 15 residues. Looked up from germline, CDR1 is MGHDK and CDR2 is SYGVNS. Trimming removed 3 bases at V and 3 bases at J, with 13 bases between. The DNA of the CDR3 is TGTGCCAGCAGTGAGTCGGAGGGTCCGACAGATACGCAGTATTTT. It specifies CASSESEGPTDTQYF.

The chain couples TRBV5-4 to TRBJ2-1, with D hard to call. Per germline, CDR1 SGHNT and CDR2 YYREEE (reference sequence). The CDR3 runs 15 residues. Deletions cut 3 bases from V and 6 bases from J, with 16 bases between. The CDR3 here is CASSSLGSPPNEQFF. The CDR3 nucleotides read TGTGCCAGCAGCTCCCTTGGGTCCCCCCCCAATGAGCAGTTCTTC.

This clonotype was seen more than once but under ten times. The chain carries TRBV2 and TRBJ2-3, with D possibly being TRBD1 (5 bases). The germline CDR1 and CDR2 sequences are SNHLY and FYNNEI. The CDR3 has 15 amino acids. Trimming pared 5 bases from V and 9 bases from J, leaving 21 bases between. The CDR3 reads CASSTQDTAVGTQYF. For the CDR3, the DNA is TGTGCCAGCAGTACGCAGGACACGGCGGTGGGAACGCAGTATTTT.

Note on this clonotype: A read error is possible here, since a much larger clone lies one base away. The chain recombines TRBV2 with TRBJ2-5, with a tentative D call TRBD2 (5 bases). The germline CDR1 and CDR2 sequences are SNHLY and FYNNEI. The CDR3 runs 13 residues. For the CDR3, the DNA is TGTGCCAGCAGTGGCGAGGGTAGGGAGACCCCGTACTTC. Translation gives CASSGEGRETPYF.

V usage is TRBV13 and J usage is TRBJ1-2, with 10 bases identical to TRBD1. The CDR3 spans 16 residues. Trimming took 5 bases from V and 3 from J; bases not matched to a gene: 9. Per germline, CDR1 PRHDT and CDR2 FYEKMQ (reference sequence). The CDR3 region has the DNA TGTGCCAGCAGCGGCGGGACAGGGGAGGGGTACTATGGCTACACCTTC. Amino acids: CASSGGTGEGYYGYTF.

The sample holds a few counts of this clonotype. V usage is TRBV5-6 and J usage is TRBJ2-3; no clear D gene. The germline CDR1 and CDR2 sequences are SGHDT and YYEEEE. The ends were cut back, 6 bases at V and 0 bases at J, with 11 bases in the middle. This CDR3 is built from 14 residues. This CDR3 is CASTRPDSTDTQYF. CDR3 DNA: TGTGCCAGCACGCGCCCTGACAGCACAGATACGCAGTATTTT.

This clonotype turned up a few times. This chain links TRBV12-3 or TRBV12-4 with TRBJ1-5; the D gene is possibly TRBD1 (5 bases). V was shortened by 3 bases and J by 2 bases, with 11 bases between the two germline ends. The CDR3 totals 15 residues. This chain's CDR3 is CASSFLGRGNQPQHF. The CDR3 coding sequence is TGTGCCAGCAGTTTTTTGGGGCGAGGCAATCAGCCCCAGCATTTT.

The rearrangement links TRBV4-3 to TRBJ2-3; the D gene is possibly TRBD2 (5 bases). Germline V lookup: CDR1 LGHNA, CDR2 YSLEER. The CDR3 extends over 15 amino acids. Trimming removed 1 base from V and 5 bases from J, with 13 bases in between. The CDR3 here is CASSQASGWGDTQYF. The CDR3 region has the DNA TGCGCCAGCAGCCAAGCCAGCGGATGGGGAGATACGCAGTATTTT.

J is TRBJ2-5 and V is TRBV6-2 or TRBV6-3; perhaps TRBD2 as D (5 bases). The CDR3 loop spans 12 amino acids. Trimming left V 5 bases short and J 5 bases short, with 9 bases between. The germline CDR1 and CDR2 sequences are MNHEY and SVGEGT. CDR3 in amino acids: CASSRTSETQYF. The CDR3 DNA reads as TGTGCCAGCAGTCGGACTTCCGAGACCCAGTACTTC.

This clonotype has a handful of counts. The chain employs TRBV2 and TRBJ1-6; D is perhaps TRBD1 (6 bases). Germline V lookup: CDR1 SNHLY, CDR2 FYNNEI. This CDR3 region has 15 residues. V lost 2 bases to trimming and J lost 7 bases, with 12 bases between them. The CDR3 loop is CASSEMGAQNSPLHF. The CDR3 nucleotides read TGTGCCAGCAGTGAAATGGGGGCGCAGAATTCACCCCTCCACTTT.

The chain has TRBV28 and TRBJ2-1; 10 nucleotides agree with TRBD2. CDR3 length: 16 amino acids. J was trimmed by 2 bases and V by 6 bases; bases with no gene match: 7. From germline, CDR1 is MDHEN and CDR2 SYDVKM. CDR3 in DNA: TGTGCCAGCAGGACCCTCCTAGCGGGAGCCTACAATGAGCAGTTCTTC. Translating gives CASRTLLAGAYNEQFF.

The rearrangement joins TRBV6-1 to TRBJ1-3; D uncertain. V dropped 6 bases and J dropped 4 bases, with 10 bases sitting between them. The CDR3 consists of 13 residues. Germline V gene sequence: CDR1 MNHNS, CDR2 SASEGT. The CDR3 sequence is CASRDSTGNTIYF. CDR3 sequence (DNA): TGTGCCAGCAGGGACTCCACCGGAAACACCATATATTTT.

The rearrangement links TRBV6-5 to TRBJ2-2, with TRBD1 matching 10 bases. CDR1 is MNHEY and CDR2 is SVGAGI in the germline V gene. J gave up 7 bases and V 5 bases, and 10 bases lay outside the gene matches. There are 16 residues in the CDR3. The CDR3 DNA is TGTGCCAGCAGTGCCGTCGGGACAGGGGCGGGCGGGGAGCTGTTTTTT. Protein sequence: CASSAVGTGAGGELFF.